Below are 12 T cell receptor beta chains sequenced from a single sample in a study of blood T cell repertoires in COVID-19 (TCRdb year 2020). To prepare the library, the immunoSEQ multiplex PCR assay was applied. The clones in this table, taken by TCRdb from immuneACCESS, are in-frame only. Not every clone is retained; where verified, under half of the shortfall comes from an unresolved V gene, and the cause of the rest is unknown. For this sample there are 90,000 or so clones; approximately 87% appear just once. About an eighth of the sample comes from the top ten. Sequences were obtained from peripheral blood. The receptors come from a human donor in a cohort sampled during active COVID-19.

DNA of the CDR3: TGTGCCAGCAGTGAATTATGGAGGAACACTGAAGCTTTCTTT. Amino acid sequence: CASSELWRNTEAFF. The chain carries TRBV6-1 and TRBJ1-1; D is uncertain. CDR1 MNHNS and CDR2 SASEGT come from the germline V gene. This CDR3 has 14 amino acids. Trimming took 2 bases from V and 1 from J, leaving 8 bases between them.

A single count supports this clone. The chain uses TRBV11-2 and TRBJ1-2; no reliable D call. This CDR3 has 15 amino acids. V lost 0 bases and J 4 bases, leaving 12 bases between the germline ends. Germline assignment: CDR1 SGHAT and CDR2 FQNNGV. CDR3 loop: CASSLDGGSGYGYTF. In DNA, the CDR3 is TGTGCCAGCAGCTTAGACGGCGGGAGCGGCTATGGCTACACCTTC.

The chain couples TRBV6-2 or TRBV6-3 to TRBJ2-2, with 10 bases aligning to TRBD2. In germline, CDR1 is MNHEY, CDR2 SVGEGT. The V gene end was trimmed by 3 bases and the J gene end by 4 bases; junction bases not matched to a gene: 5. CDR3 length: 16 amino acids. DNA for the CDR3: TGTGCCAGCAGTTATATGCTAGCGGGAGTCACCGGGGAGCTGTTTTTT. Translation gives CASSYMLAGVTGELFF.

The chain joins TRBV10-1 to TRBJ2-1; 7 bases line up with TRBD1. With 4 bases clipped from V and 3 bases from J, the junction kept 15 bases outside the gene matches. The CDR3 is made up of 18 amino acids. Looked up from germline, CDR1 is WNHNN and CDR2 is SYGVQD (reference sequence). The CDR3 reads CASSVDRAGSLNYNEQFF. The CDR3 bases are TGCGCCAGCAGTGTTGACAGGGCCGGGTCTCTTAACTACAATGAGCAGTTCTTC.

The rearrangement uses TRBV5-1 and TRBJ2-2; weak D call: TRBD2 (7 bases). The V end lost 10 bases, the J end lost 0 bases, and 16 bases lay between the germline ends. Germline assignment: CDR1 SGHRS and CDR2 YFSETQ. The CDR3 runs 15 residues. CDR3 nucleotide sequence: TGCGCCCCCAGAAGGGGGGGGGCGAACACCGGGGAGCTGTTTTTT. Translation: CAPRRGGANTGELFF. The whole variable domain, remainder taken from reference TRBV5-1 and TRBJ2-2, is KAGVTQTPRYLIKTRGQQVTLSCSPISGHRSVSWYQQTPGQGLQFLFEYFSETQRNKGNFPGRFSGRQFSNSRSEMNVSTLELGDSALYLCAPRRGGANTGELFFGEGSRLTVL.

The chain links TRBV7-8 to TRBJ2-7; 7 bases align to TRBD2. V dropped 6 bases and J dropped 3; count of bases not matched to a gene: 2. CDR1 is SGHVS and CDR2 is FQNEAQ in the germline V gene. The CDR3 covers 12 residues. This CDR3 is CASRGGFYEQYF. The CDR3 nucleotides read TGTGCCAGCAGGGGGGGGTTCTACGAGCAGTACTTC. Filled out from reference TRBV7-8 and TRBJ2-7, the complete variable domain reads GAGVSQSPRYKVAKRGQDVALRCDPISGHVSLFWYQQALGQGPEFLTYFQNEAQLDKSGLPSDRFFAERPEGSVSTLKIQRTQQEDSAVYLCASRGGFYEQYFGPGTRLTVT.

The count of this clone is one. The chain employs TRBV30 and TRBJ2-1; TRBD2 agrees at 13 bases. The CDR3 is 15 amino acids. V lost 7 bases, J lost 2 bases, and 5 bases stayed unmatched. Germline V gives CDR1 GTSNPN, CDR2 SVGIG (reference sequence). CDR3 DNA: TGTGCCTCCCGGACTAGCGGGAGACCCTACAATGAGCAGTTCTTC. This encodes CASRTSGRPYNEQFF. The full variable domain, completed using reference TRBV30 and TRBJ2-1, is SQTIHQWPATLVQPVGSPLSLECTVEGTSNPNLYWYRQAAGRGLQLLFYSVGIGQISSEVPQNLSASRPQDRQFILSSKKLLLSDSGFYLCASRTSGRPYNEQFFGPGTRLTVL.

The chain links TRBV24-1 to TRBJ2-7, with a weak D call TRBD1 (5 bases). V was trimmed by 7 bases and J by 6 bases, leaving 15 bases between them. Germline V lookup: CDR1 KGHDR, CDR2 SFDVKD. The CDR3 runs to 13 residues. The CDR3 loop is CATSGSGRSEQYF. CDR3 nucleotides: TGTGCCACCAGCGGGTCAGGGCGGAGCGAGCAGTACTTC.

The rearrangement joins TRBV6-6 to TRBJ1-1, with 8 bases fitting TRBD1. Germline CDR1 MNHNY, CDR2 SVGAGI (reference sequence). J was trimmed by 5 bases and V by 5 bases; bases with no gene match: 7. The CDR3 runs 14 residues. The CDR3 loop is CASSLGQGDTEAFF. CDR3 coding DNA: TGTGCCAGCAGTCTCGGACAGGGCGATACTGAAGCTTTCTTT.

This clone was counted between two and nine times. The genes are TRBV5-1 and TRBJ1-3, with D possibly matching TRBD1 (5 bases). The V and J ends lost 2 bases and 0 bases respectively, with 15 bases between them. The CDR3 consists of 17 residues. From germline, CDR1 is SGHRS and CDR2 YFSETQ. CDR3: CASSFAPDSFSGNTIYF. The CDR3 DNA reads TGCGCCAGCAGCTTCGCGCCCGACAGCTTCTCTGGAAACACCATATATTTT.

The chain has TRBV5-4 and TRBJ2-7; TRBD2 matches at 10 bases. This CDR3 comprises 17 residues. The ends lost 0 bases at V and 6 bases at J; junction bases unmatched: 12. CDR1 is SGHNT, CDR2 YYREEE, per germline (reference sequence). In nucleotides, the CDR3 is TGTGCCAGCAGCTTGGATAGCGGGGGGTCCCTCTCGGTCGAGCAGTACTTC. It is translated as CASSLDSGGSLSVEQYF. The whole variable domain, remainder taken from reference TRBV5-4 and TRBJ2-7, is ETGVTQSPTHLIKTRGQQVTLRCSSQSGHNTVSWYQQALGQGPQFIFQYYREEENGRGNFPPRFSGLQFPNYSSELNVNALELDDSALYLCASSLDSGGSLSVEQYFGPGTRLTVT.

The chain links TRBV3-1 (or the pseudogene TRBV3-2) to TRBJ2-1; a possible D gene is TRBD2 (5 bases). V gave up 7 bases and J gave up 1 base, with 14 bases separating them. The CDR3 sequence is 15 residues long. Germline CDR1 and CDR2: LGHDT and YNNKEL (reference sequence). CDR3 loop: CASTETRGSYNEQFF. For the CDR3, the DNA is TGTGCCAGCACCGAAACTAGAGGGTCCTACAATGAGCAGTTCTTC.